This TCR beta chain was obtained from a study of blood T cells in healthy people across ages. Sample-barcoded 5' priming and a J-beta primer mix drove a second PCR of roughly 7 to 11 cycles. TCRdb re-called the 5' RACE reads through MiXCR, storing one row per CDR3 protein. The top ten clones hold more than 3% of a sample with around 820,000 distinct CDR3 sequences, just under 25% of them seen once. This clonotype was detected only a few times. Antigen specificity is unknown. Trimming stripped 3 bases from V and 2 bases from J, with 14 bases between. Germline CDR1 KGHSH, CDR2 LQKENI. This CDR3 contains 16 residues. Whole-study results and caveats: CMV status of donors was unknown, possibly confounding expanded clonotype changes.

These data were likewise used in another study, on T cells of mothers and their children.

This chain connects TRBV18 to TRBJ2-4; D is possibly TRBD1 (5 bases). The TCR was taken from a boy between 10 and 17 years old in good health. The sample comprised blood. CDR3 in DNA: TGTGCCAGCTCACCGGACACCGTTATAACCAAAAACATTCAGTACTTC. Translating gives CASSPDTVITKNIQYF.